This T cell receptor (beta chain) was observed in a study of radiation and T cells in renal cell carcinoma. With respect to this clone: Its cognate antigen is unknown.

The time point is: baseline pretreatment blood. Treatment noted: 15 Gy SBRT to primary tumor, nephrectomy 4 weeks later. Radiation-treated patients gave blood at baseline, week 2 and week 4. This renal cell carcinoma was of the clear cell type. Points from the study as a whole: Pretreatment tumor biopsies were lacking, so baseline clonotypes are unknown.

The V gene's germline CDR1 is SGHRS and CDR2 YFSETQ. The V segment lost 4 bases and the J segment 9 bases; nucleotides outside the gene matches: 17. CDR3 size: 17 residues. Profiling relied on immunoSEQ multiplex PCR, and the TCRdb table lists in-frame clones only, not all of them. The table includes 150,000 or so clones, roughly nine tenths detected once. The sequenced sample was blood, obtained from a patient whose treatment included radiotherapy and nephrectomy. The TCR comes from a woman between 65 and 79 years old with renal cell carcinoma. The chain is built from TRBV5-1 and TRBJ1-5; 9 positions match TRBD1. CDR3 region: CASSPEASGTGIWPQHF. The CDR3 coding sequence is TGCGCCAGCAGCCCAGAGGCGTCCGGGACAGGGATATGGCCCCAGCATTTT.